This T cell receptor beta chain was retrieved from a study of identifying expanded T cells in peripheral blood. Study findings and constraints: Over two and four weeks, about 16 and 19 clones changed, versus around 1.3 between replicates. Clone count variance between approximately 2-week samples rose with total template count.

The table came from immunoSEQ multiplex PCR; TCRdb's copy has only in-frame clones and leaves some out. The sample has roughly 100,000 clones; 88% are singletons. The CDR3 runs to 15 residues. V lost 6 bases and J lost 2; bases outside the gene matches: 8. Germline CDR1 and CDR2: ENHRY and SYGVKD. During the collection period, no donor immune events like infections were recorded. As for this clone: What it recognizes is unknown.

The TCR was taken from a person between 18 and 69 years old in good health. This rearrangement joins TRBV10-3 to TRBJ2-5; 8 bases are shared with TRBD1. Sequencing used blood. This chain's CDR3 is CAISDSGGSQETQYF. The CDR3 region has the DNA TGTGCCATCAGCGATTCAGGGGGCTCTCAAGAGACCCAGTACTTC.